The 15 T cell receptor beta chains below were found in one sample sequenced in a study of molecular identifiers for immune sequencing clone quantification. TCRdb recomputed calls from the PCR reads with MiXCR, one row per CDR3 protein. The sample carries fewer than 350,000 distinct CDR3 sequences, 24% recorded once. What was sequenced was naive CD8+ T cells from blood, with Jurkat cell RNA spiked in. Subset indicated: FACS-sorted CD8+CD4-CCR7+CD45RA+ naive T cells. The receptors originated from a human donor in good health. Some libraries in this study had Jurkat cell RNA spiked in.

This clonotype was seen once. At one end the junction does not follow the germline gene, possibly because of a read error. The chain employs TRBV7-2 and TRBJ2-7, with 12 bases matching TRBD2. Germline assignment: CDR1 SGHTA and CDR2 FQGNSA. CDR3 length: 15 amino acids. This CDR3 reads CARSLPSGGALEQYF. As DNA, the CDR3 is TGTGCCCGCAGCTTGCCTAGCGGGGGGGCCCTCGAGCAGTACTTC.

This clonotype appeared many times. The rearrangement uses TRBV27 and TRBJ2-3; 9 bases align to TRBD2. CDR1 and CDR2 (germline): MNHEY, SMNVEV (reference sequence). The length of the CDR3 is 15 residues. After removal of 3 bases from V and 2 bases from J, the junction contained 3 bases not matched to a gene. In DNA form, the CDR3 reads TGTGCCAGCAGTTTCGGGACTAGCCTCACAGATACGCAGTATTTT. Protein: CASSFGTSLTDTQYF.

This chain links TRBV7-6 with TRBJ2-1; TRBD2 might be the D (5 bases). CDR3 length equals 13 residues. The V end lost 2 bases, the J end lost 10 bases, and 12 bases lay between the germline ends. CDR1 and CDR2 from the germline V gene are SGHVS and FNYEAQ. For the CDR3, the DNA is TGTGCCAGCAGCTTATGGGAGTCGGAAGAGCAGTTCTTC. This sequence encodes CASSLWESEEQFF.

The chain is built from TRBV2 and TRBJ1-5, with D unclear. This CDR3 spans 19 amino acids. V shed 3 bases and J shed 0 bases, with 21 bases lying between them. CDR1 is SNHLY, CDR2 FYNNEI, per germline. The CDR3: CASSDSYSGRLDSNQPQHF. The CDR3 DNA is TGTGCCAGCAGTGACTCGTACAGCGGGAGGCTAGATAGCAATCAGCCCCAGCATTTT.

The CDR3 protein is CASSEILGTEAFF. The CDR3 nucleotides are TGTGCCAGCAGTGAGATTCTGGGCACTGAAGCTTTCTTT. The chain carries TRBV6-2 or TRBV6-3 and TRBJ1-1; no reliable D call. V was shortened by 5 bases and J by 4 bases, with 11 bases between the two germline ends. Germline-derived CDR1 and CDR2 are MNHEY and SVGEGT. The CDR3 sequence is 13 residues long.

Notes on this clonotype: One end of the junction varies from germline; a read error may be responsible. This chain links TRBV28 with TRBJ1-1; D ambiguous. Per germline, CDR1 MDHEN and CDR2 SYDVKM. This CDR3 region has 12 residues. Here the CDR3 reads CASRVSSPETFF. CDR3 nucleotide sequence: TGTGCCAGTCGTGTGAGCAGCCCTGAAACTTTCTTT.

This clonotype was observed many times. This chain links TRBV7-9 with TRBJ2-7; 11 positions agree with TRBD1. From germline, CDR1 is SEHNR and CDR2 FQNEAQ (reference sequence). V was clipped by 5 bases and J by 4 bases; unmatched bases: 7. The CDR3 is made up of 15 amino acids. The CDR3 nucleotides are TGTGCCAGCAGCCCAGCGGGGACAGGGGGTTACGAGCAGTACTTC. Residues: CASSPAGTGGYEQYF.

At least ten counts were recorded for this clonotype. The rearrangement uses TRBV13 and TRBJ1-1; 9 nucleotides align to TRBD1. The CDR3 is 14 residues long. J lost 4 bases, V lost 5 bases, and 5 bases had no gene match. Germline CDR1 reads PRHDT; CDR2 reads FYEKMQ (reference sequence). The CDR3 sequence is CASSATGGVTEAFF. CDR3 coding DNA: TGTGCCAGCAGCGCCACAGGGGGCGTCACTGAAGCTTTCTTT. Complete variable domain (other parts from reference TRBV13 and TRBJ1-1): AAGVIQSPRHLIKEKRETATLKCYPIPRHDTVYWYQQGPGQDPQFLISFYEKMQSDKGSIPDRFSAQQFSDYHSELNMSSLELGDSALYFCASSATGGVTEAFFGQGTRLTVV.

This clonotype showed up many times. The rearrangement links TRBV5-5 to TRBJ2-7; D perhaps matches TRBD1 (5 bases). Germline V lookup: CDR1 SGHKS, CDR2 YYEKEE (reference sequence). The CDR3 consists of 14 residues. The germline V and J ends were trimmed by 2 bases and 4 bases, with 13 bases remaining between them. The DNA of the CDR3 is TGTGCCAGCAGCTTTTCAGGGTCCGGGTACGAGCAGTACTTC. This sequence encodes CASSFSGSGYEQYF.

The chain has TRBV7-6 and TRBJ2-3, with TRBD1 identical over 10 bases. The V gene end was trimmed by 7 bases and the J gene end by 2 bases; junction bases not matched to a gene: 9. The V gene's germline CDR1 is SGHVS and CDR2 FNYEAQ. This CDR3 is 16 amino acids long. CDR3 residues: CASKAGTGDPTDTQYF. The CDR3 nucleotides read TGTGCCAGCAAGGCCGGGACAGGGGATCCCACAGATACGCAGTATTTT.

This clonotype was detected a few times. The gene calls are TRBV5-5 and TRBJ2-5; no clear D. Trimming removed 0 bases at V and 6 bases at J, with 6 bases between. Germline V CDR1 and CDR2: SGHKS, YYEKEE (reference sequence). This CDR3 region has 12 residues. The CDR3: CASSLGPKTQYF. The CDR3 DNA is TGTGCCAGCAGCTTGGGCCCGAAGACCCAGTACTTC.

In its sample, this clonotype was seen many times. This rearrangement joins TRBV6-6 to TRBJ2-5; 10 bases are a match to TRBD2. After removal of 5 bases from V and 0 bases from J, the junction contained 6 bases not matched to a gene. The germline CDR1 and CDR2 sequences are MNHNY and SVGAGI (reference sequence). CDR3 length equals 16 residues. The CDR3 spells CASSNLAGANQETQYF. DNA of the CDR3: TGTGCCAGCAGTAATCTAGCGGGGGCGAACCAAGAGACCCAGTACTTC.

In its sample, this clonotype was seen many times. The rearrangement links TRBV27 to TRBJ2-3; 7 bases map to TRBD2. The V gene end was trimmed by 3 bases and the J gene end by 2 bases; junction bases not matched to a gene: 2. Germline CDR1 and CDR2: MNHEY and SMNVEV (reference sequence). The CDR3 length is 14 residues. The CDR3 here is CASSFGTTTDTQYF. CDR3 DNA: TGTGCCAGCAGTTTCGGGACTACCACAGATACGCAGTATTTT.

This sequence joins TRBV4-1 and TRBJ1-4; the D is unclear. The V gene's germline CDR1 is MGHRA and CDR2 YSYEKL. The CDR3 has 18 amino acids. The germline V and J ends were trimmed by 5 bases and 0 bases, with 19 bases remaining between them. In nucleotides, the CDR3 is TGCGCCAGCAGCGCCCTAGATGAGGTGCCTGCAACTAATGAAAAACTGTTTTTT. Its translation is CASSALDEVPATNEKLFF.

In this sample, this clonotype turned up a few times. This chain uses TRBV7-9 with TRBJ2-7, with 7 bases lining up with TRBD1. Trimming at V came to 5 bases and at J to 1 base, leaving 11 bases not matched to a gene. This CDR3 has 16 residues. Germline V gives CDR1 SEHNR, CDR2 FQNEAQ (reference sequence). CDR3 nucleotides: TGTGCCAGCAGCCAGAACAGGGACAGTTCGTCCTACGAGCAGTACTTC. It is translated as CASSQNRDSSSYEQYF.